The clone carrying this T cell receptor (beta chain) came up many times. Its target is unknown. This entry is derived from a study of early T cells in non-severe SARS-CoV-2 infection. MiXCR, run by TCRdb on the 5' RACE reads, gives a single entry per CDR3 protein. Among tens of thousands of distinct CDR3 sequences listed, about 6.5% were seen once. Germline lookup yields CDR1 MNHEY and CDR2 SMNVEV (reference sequence). V shed 4 bases and J shed 3 bases, with 15 bases lying between them. The CDR3 extends over 15 amino acids. Findings and caveats of the study: In VDJdb matching, anti-spike CD8 responses were favored while private and CD4 specificities went missing.

The genes are TRBV27 and TRBJ1-1, with D hard to call. The sequence was collected from an adult who was a healthcare worker with PCR-confirmed SARS-CoV-2 infection or an uninfected control (not recorded which). The specimen was whole blood, collected at baseline. The CDR3 spells CASSSLPAPYTEAFF. DNA for the CDR3: TGTGCCAGCAGTTCCCTCCCGGCCCCATACACTGAAGCTTTCTTT.